These 11 T cell receptor beta chains originate from one sample sequenced in a study of graft-versus-host responses after intestinal transplantation. These receptors' targets are unknown. Assay: immunoSEQ multiplex PCR; the TCRdb copy retains only in-frame clones and omits some. The profile shows fewer than 150,000 clones, around 94% of them singletons. The specimen comprised unstimulated CD4+ T cells sorted from spleen or lymph node cells, sampled before intestinal transplant. The receptors shown here come from a human donor who received an intestinal transplant.

The CDR3: CASSLRKGAGETQYF. The CDR3 region has the DNA TGTGCCAGCTCCCTACGGAAGGGGGCGGGGGAGACCCAGTACTTC. The rearrangement uses TRBV18 and TRBJ2-5; TRBD1 might be the D (7 bases). The V end was cut by 6 bases, the J end by 5 bases, with 19 bases between. Germline V CDR1 and CDR2: KGHSH, LQKENI. The CDR3 is made up of 15 amino acids.

This chain joins TRBV29-1 and TRBJ2-1; 14 bases match TRBD2. The J segment lost 4 bases and the V segment lost 3 bases, leaving 11 bases of the junction unmatched. CDR3 length equals 18 residues. The germline gives CDR1 SQVTM, CDR2 ANQGSEA. In DNA form, the CDR3 reads TGCAGCGTTGAGGGACTAGCGGGGGATGCAGCCAGATACAATGAGCAGTTCTTC. Its protein is CSVEGLAGDAARYNEQFF.

The V gene is TRBV4-1, the J gene TRBJ2-1; D remains ambiguous. V lost 2 bases, J lost 5 bases, and 13 bases lay in between. CDR3 length: 15 residues. From germline, CDR1 is MGHRA and CDR2 YSYEKL. This CDR3 is CASSQSGSSNNEQFF. The CDR3 bases are TGCGCCAGCAGCCAATCTGGCTCCTCAAACAATGAGCAGTTCTTC.

The CDR3 here is CASSLSGTADTQYF. CDR3 DNA: TGTGCCAGCAGTCTTAGCGGGACGGCAGATACGCAGTATTTT. V gene TRBV2 combines with J gene TRBJ2-3, with 8 bases aligning to TRBD2. The germline gives CDR1 SNHLY, CDR2 FYNNEI. Germline trimming cut 5 bases from V and 4 bases from J; bases unmatched to any gene: 5. CDR3 length: 14 residues.

In the case of this clone: The sample carries other DNA sequences with the same CDR3. The chain joins TRBV18 to TRBJ2-5, with D maybe TRBD1 (6 bases). The V and J ends lost 3 bases and 2 bases respectively, with 7 bases between them. From germline, CDR1 is KGHSH and CDR2 LQKENI. This CDR3 comprises 13 residues. This chain's CDR3 is CASSPDSQETQYF. The CDR3 nucleotides read TGTGCCAGCTCACCGGACAGTCAAGAGACCCAGTACTTC. The complete variable domain, with remaining parts taken from reference TRBV18 and TRBJ2-5, reads NAGVMQNPRHLVRRRGQEARLRCSPMKGHSHVYWYRQLPEEGLKFMVYLQKENIIDESGMPKERFSAEFPKEGPSILRIQQVVRGDSAAYFCASSPDSQETQYFGPGTRLLVL.

This rearrangement joins TRBV7-2 to TRBJ1-1, with D hard to call. V lost 3 bases and J lost 8, with 10 bases in between. The germline gives CDR1 SGHTA, CDR2 FQGNSA. The CDR3 is made up of 12 amino acids. The CDR3 DNA is TGTGCCAGCAGCTTGCCCAGCTTAGAAGCTTTCTTT. It is translated as CASSLPSLEAFF.

This sequence joins TRBV6-9 and TRBJ2-3; D remains ambiguous. V lost 11 bases to trimming and J lost 6 bases, with 9 bases between them. The CDR3 is made up of 10 amino acids. Per the germline V gene, CDR1 is MNHGY and CDR2 is SVAAGI. The CDR3 region has the DNA TGTGCCCCTCAGGACGATACGCAGTATTTT. This encodes CAPQDDTQYF.

The chain is built from TRBV18 and TRBJ2-7; 9 nucleotides match TRBD1. The J segment lost 4 bases and the V segment lost 0 bases, leaving 4 bases of the junction unmatched. CDR1 and CDR2 from the germline V gene are KGHSH and LQKENI. The CDR3 loop spans 15 amino acids. CDR3 amino acids: CASSPPGQGWYEQYF. CDR3 bases: TGTGCCAGCTCACCACCGGGACAGGGTTGGTACGAGCAGTACTTC.

The chain couples TRBV12-5 to TRBJ1-6, with 7 bases that match TRBD1. The length of the CDR3 is 15 residues. J gave up 9 bases and V 1 base, and 6 bases lay outside the gene matches. In germline, CDR1 is LGHNT, CDR2 FRNRAP. The CDR3 loop is CASGLADREGSPLHF. In nucleotides, the CDR3 is TGTGCTAGTGGTTTGGCAGACAGGGAGGGTTCACCCCTCCACTTT.

This clone was seen only once. The chain has TRBV29-1 and TRBJ2-7, with D possibly TRBD2 on 6 matching bases. Trimming shortened V by 6 bases and J by 2 bases, and 14 bases separated the two germline ends. Per germline, CDR1 SQVTM and CDR2 ANQGSEA. This CDR3 has 13 residues. The CDR3 here is CSVGGFAAYEQYF. The CDR3 DNA follows: TGCAGCGTGGGGGGATTTGCGGCCTACGAGCAGTACTTC.

The V and J genes are TRBV4-1 and TRBJ1-2, with D hard to call. Between the trimmed V and J ends, which lost 2 bases and 8 bases, there was a span of 9 bases. This CDR3 is built from 12 residues. Germline V gene data show CDR1 as MGHRA and CDR2 as YSYEKL. The CDR3 sequence is CASSQNLRGYTF. CDR3 in DNA: TGCGCCAGCAGCCAAAATCTCCGGGGCTACACCTTC.